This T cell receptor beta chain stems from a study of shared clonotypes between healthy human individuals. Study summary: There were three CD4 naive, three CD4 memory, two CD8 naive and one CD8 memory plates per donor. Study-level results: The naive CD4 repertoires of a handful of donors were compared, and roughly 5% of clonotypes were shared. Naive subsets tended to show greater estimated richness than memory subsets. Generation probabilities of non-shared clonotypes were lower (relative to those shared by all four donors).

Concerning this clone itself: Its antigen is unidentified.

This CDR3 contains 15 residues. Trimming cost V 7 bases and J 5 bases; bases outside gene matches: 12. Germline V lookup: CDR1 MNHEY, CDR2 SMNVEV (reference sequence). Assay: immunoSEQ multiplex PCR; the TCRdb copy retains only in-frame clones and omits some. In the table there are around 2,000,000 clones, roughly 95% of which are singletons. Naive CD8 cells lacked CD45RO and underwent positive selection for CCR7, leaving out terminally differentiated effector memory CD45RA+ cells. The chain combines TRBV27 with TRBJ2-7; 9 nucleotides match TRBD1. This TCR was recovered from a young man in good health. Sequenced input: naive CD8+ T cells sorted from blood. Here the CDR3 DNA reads TGTGCCAGCAAAATAGGGACAGGGTCTGGTCACGAGCAGTACTTC. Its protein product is CASKIGTGSGHEQYF.